The text below deals with one T cell receptor beta chain. Data came from immunoSEQ multiplex PCR; TCRdb stores just in-frame clones and leaves some out. The repertoire holds approximately 15,000 clones, about four fifths seen once, with around a fifth in the top ten. The data are from a study of somatic mutations in cytotoxic T cells in rheumatoid arthritis. Study overall: Including V beta1+ cells that were sequenced for TCRB, some T-cell populations stained with V beta antibodies were flow-sorted at nearly 100% purity.

V lost 9 bases and J 6 bases, leaving 17 bases between the germline ends. The CDR3 is made up of 13 amino acids. The germline V gene has CDR1 SGHRS and CDR2 YFSETQ. J is TRBJ2-3 and V is TRBV5-1, with D tentatively TRBD1 or TRBD2 (5 bases each). The sequenced sample was CD8+ T cells sorted from blood. The source is an adult with rheumatoid arthritis. The CDR3 DNA follows: TGCGCCACCAATCTTGGGGGAGCCGATACGCAGTATTTT. Protein sequence: CATNLGGADTQYF.